The 18 T cell receptor beta chains presented below share a single source sample, sequenced in a study of cytomegalovirus exposure and HLA in healthy donors. Both 60 Vbeta primers and 13 Jbeta primers went into the PCR. The table came from immunoSEQ multiplex PCR; TCRdb's copy has only in-frame clones and leaves some out. The sample holds about 160,000 clones; about 80% are singletons and the top ten take more than 3%. Source material: PBMCs. The receptors here all came from a man aged 25 to 45 in good health and CMV-seropositive.

As concerns this clone: The sample holds other DNA sequences that translate to the same CDR3. This chain joins TRBV5-1 and TRBJ1-1; 7 bases align to TRBD1. The germline V gene encodes CDR1 SGHRS and CDR2 YFSETQ. The length of the CDR3 is 14 residues. The V gene end was trimmed by 0 bases and the J gene end by 4 bases; junction bases not matched to a gene: 3. The CDR3 DNA reads TGCGCCAGCAGCTTGGGTCAGGGGGTCACTGAAGCTTTCTTT. It yields the protein CASSLGQGVTEAFF.

The V and J genes are TRBV7-2 and TRBJ1-1; no firm D call. There are 11 residues in the CDR3. The V gene's germline CDR1 is SGHTA and CDR2 FQGNSA. V lost 4 bases and J lost 5, with 5 bases in between. This CDR3 reads CASSSRTEAFF. The CDR3 DNA sequence: TGTGCCAGCAGCTCTAGGACTGAAGCTTTCTTT.

The J gene is TRBJ2-3, the V gene TRBV4-2; 8 bases line up with TRBD2. The CDR3 runs to 15 residues. Germline CDR1 and CDR2: LGHNA and YNFKEQ. The J segment lost 9 bases and the V segment lost 0 bases, leaving 8 bases of the junction unmatched. The CDR3 coding sequence is TGTGCCAGCAGCCAAGAGGGACTAGAAGGGATAACGCAGTATTTT. It yields the protein CASSQEGLEGITQYF.

This rearrangement joins TRBV19 to TRBJ2-5; D is unclear. Trimming removed 6 bases at V and 4 bases at J, with 6 bases between. The CDR3 runs 11 residues. Germline CDR1 is LNHDA and CDR2 is SQIVND (reference sequence). The CDR3 DNA reads as TGTGCCAGTAGCGCGAGAGAGACCCAGTACTTC. It codes for CASSARETQYF.

V and J are TRBV2 and TRBJ2-7, with D tentatively TRBD1 (6 bases). Germline V CDR1 and CDR2: SNHLY, FYNNEI. Trimming took 6 bases from V and 2 from J, leaving 29 bases between them. The CDR3 spans 19 residues. CDR3 in amino acids: CASSGFRDTGNPEAYEQYF. CDR3 nucleotide sequence: TGTGCCAGCAGCGGCTTTCGGGACACGGGTAACCCTGAAGCCTACGAGCAGTACTTC. The full variable domain, its missing parts supplied by reference TRBV2 and TRBJ2-7, is EPEVTQTPSHQVTQMGQEVILRCVPISNHLYFYWYRQILGQKVEFLVSFYNNEISEKSEIFDDQFSVERPDGSNFTLKIRSTKLEDSAMYFCASSGFRDTGNPEAYEQYFGPGTRLTVT.

The chain carries TRBV2 and TRBJ1-4; tentatively, D is TRBD1 (6 bases). V was clipped by 6 bases and J by 4 bases, with 12 bases between them. The CDR3 is made up of 14 amino acids. Germline CDR1 SNHLY, CDR2 FYNNEI. CDR3 region: CASRTTGFNEKLFF. Here the CDR3 DNA reads TGTGCCAGCAGGACCACAGGGTTTAATGAAAAACTGTTTTTT. The entire variable domain, with the rest obtained from reference TRBV2 and TRBJ1-4, is as follows: EPEVTQTPSHQVTQMGQEVILRCVPISNHLYFYWYRQILGQKVEFLVSFYNNEISEKSEIFDDQFSVERPDGSNFTLKIRSTKLEDSAMYFCASRTTGFNEKLFFGSGTQLSVL.

J is TRBJ2-4 and V is TRBV11-2; 9 nucleotides match TRBD1. The germline gives CDR1 SGHAT, CDR2 FQNNGV. The CDR3 sequence is 14 residues long. The J segment lost 6 bases and the V segment lost 2 bases, leaving 2 bases of the junction unmatched. CDR3 DNA: TGTGCCAGCAGCTTAAGGACAGGGGTAAACATTCAGTACTTC. Its protein product is CASSLRTGVNIQYF.

The chain joins TRBV5-6 to TRBJ1-2, with TRBD1 as a possible D gene (5 bases). With 0 bases removed from V and 4 bases from J, the gap between germline ends came to 10 bases. The CDR3 totals 14 residues. Germline assignment: CDR1 SGHDT and CDR2 YYEEEE. In nucleotides, the CDR3 is TGTGCCAGCAGCTTGGGGTGGCAGGGCTATGGCTACACCTTC. It codes for CASSLGWQGYGYTF.

This chain uses TRBV2 with TRBJ1-4; D gene unclear. V shed 11 bases and J shed 3 bases, with 13 bases lying between them. Germline V lookup: CDR1 SNHLY, CDR2 FYNNEI. The CDR3 contains 13 residues. The CDR3 spells CAVGGRSNEKLFF. The DNA of the CDR3 is TGTGCCGTAGGAGGGCGGTCTAATGAAAAACTGTTTTTT.

The chain employs TRBV30 and TRBJ1-4, with 10 nucleotides matching TRBD1. Trimming cost V 3 bases and J 5 bases; bases outside gene matches: 12. Germline V gene data show CDR1 as GTSNPN and CDR2 as SVGIG (reference sequence). CDR3 length: 17 residues. The CDR3 loop is CAWSRTGGILRNEKLFF. DNA of the CDR3: TGTGCCTGGAGCAGGACAGGGGGGATCCTTAGGAATGAAAAACTGTTTTTT.

This clone has a single count. V usage is TRBV6-1 and J usage is TRBJ2-5; weak D call: TRBD2 (6 bases). V lost 5 bases to trimming and J lost 5 bases, with 9 bases between them. Germline values: CDR1 MNHNS, CDR2 SASEGT. The CDR3 has 12 residues. This CDR3 is CASSSLAETQYF. The CDR3 DNA reads TGTGCCAGCAGTTCTCTAGCGGAGACCCAGTACTTC.

The CDR3 spells CSVGTGKRDEQYF. The CDR3 DNA reads as TGCAGCGTAGGGACAGGGAAAAGGGACGAGCAGTACTTC. This chain uses TRBV29-1 with TRBJ2-7, with 9 bases lining up with TRBD1. The germline CDR1 and CDR2 sequences are SQVTM and ANQGSEA. This CDR3 contains 13 residues. Losses at the gene ends were 6 bases for V and 5 bases for J; bases not matched to a gene: 8.

The chain employs TRBV29-1 and TRBJ2-3; 11 bases agree with TRBD2. Unmatched junction bases numbered 2, after V lost 3 bases and J lost 3 bases. There are 14 residues in the CDR3. Per germline, CDR1 SQVTM and CDR2 ANQGSEA. The CDR3 nucleotides are TGCAGCGTTGATTTAGCGGGGGGGACAGATACGCAGTATTTT. Translated, it gives CSVDLAGGTDTQYF.

The rearrangement links TRBV7-6 to TRBJ2-5, with 13 bases matching TRBD2. CDR3 length equals 18 residues. The trim removed 6 bases at V and 3 bases at J, leaving 13 bases unmatched. From germline, CDR1 is SGHVS and CDR2 FNYEAQ. This CDR3 is CASSRKILGLAGKETQYF. CDR3 DNA sequence: TGTGCCAGCAGTCGTAAAATCCTGGGACTAGCGGGGAAAGAGACCCAGTACTTC.

J is TRBJ1-6 and V is TRBV4-1; unclear D gene. CDR1 is MGHRA, CDR2 YSYEKL, per germline. This CDR3 has 16 residues. Trimming took 1 base from V and 7 from J, leaving 14 bases between them. The CDR3 DNA sequence: TGCGCCAGCAGCCAAGCGCCGGGTCACGGGAATTCACCCCTCCACTTT. It specifies CASSQAPGHGNSPLHF.

The rearrangement joins TRBV18 to TRBJ2-2; tentatively, D is TRBD2 (5 bases). CDR3 length: 13 amino acids. The germline CDR1 and CDR2 sequences are KGHSH and LQKENI. V was trimmed by 3 bases and J by 5 bases, leaving 7 bases between them. The CDR3 is CASSPERTGELFF. The CDR3 DNA follows: TGTGCCAGCTCACCGGAGCGGACCGGGGAGCTGTTTTTT.

This sequence joins TRBV5-1 and TRBJ2-7; D might be TRBD2 (5 bases). Germline V gene sequence: CDR1 SGHRS, CDR2 YFSETQ. Trimming took off 0 bases at V and 3 bases at J, with 10 bases between the two ends. The CDR3 is 14 residues long. In nucleotides, the CDR3 is TGCGCCAGCAGCTTGGTGGGAGAGAACTACGAGCAGTACTTC. Its protein is CASSLVGENYEQYF. The whole variable domain, remainder taken from reference TRBV5-1 and TRBJ2-7, is KAGVTQTPRYLIKTRGQQVTLSCSPISGHRSVSWYQQTPGQGLQFLFEYFSETQRNKGNFPGRFSGRQFSNSRSEMNVSTLELGDSALYLCASSLVGENYEQYFGPGTRLTVT.

This chain uses TRBV5-1 with TRBJ2-3; 11 bases map to TRBD1. With 0 bases clipped from V and 2 bases from J, the junction kept 5 bases outside the gene matches. Germline CDR1 SGHRS, CDR2 YFSETQ. The CDR3 sequence is 17 residues long. CDR3 region: CASSLGTGGEDTDTQYF. The CDR3 DNA follows: TGCGCCAGCAGCTTGGGGACAGGGGGCGAGGACACAGATACGCAGTATTTT.